These T cell receptor beta chains were read from a single sample in a study of human T cells and chemical hapten exposure. TCRdb called the RACE reads again in MiXCR, with one record for every CDR3 protein. The sample yields hundreds of thousands of distinct CDR3 sequences, about 6% seen once. This material consisted of whole blood, taken in connection with sensitization to the hapten diphenylcyclopropenone (DPC). These receptors came from a woman between 18 and 29 years old with alopecia areata. Some clones in this sample may be carry-over from other donors' samples. Both conserved end residues are part of each CDR3. D genes are given only for firm matches. Clone size is shown for a subset of rows, as once, few, many or a class of expanded clone.

TRBV7-3	NA	NA	TRBJ2-5	CASSPSQRETQYF	TGTGCCAGCAGCCCTAGTCAGCGAGAGACCCAGTACTTC
TRBV5-6	NA	NA	TRBJ2-5	CASSLSPETQYF	TGTGCCAGCAGCTTGTCCCCAGAGACCCAGTACTTC
TRBV2	many	NA	TRBJ1-2	CASTLDRNYGYTF	TGTGCCAGCACCCTGGACAGAAACTATGGCTACACCTTC
TRBV7-9	NA	NA	TRBJ2-7	CASSYLRDSLPNYYEQYF	TGTGCCAGCAGCTACCTCCGGGACTCCCTTCCAAATTACTACGAGCAGTACTTC
TRBV25-1	many	NA	TRBJ1-2	CASSGGGRPYGYTF	TGTGCCAGCAGTGGAGGGGGGCGGCCCTATGGCTACACCTTC
TRBV20-1	many	NA	TRBJ1-5	CSASPRFYSNQPQHF	TGCAGTGCTAGTCCTCGGTTTTATAGCAATCAGCCCCAGCATTTT
TRBV20-1	NA	NA	TRBJ2-3	CSASRTWPRTDTQYF	TGCAGTGCTAGCAGAACCTGGCCCCGCACAGATACGCAGTATTTT
TRBV7-2	many	NA	TRBJ1-2	CASSLDPSNYGYTF	TGTGCCAGCAGCTTAGATCCGAGTAACTATGGCTACACCTTC
TRBV2	NA	NA	TRBJ1-6	CASRRMDSGSSPLHF	TGTGCCAGCAGGCGCATGGACAGCGGGTCTTCACCCCTCCACTTT
TRBV6-2/TRBV6-3	many	TRBD2	TRBJ2-1	CASSYRTSGDYNEQFF	TGTGCCAGCAGTTACAGGACTAGCGGGGATTACAATGAGCAGTTCTTC
TRBV6-1	NA	NA	TRBJ1-6	CASSGRVGSPLHF	TGTGCCAGCAGTGGCAGGGTCGGGTCACCCCTCCACTTT
TRBV10-3	many	TRBD1	TRBJ2-6	CAISDLTGGNSGANVLTF	TGTGCCATCAGTGATTTGACAGGGGGCAACTCTGGGGCCAACGTCCTGACTTTC
TRBV11-1	few	NA	TRBJ1-1	CASSLEGSDTEAFF	TGTGCCAGCAGCTTAGAGGGGTCGGACACTGAAGCTTTCTTT
TRBV11-2	many	NA	TRBJ1-1	CASSSFFSTLPGIRTEAFF	TGTGCCAGCAGCTCCTTTTTCTCCACACTACCAGGGATTAGAACTGAAGCTTTCTTT
TRBV7-9	many	NA	TRBJ2-1	CASSLPMFSYNEQFF	TGTGCCAGCAGCTTGCCGATGTTCTCCTACAATGAGCAGTTCTTC
TRBV2	many	TRBD1	TRBJ1-6	CASTAGTVNSPLHF	TGTGCCAGCACCGCCGGGACAGTTAATTCACCCCTCCACTTT
TRBV14	many	NA	TRBJ1-1	CASSQSSSRGLGTEAFF	TGTGCCAGCAGCCAGTCCTCATCCAGAGGTTTGGGCACTGAAGCTTTCTTT
TRBV3-1	few	NA	TRBJ2-7	CASSRDAGEQYF	TGTGCCAGCAGCCGGGACGCGGGGGAGCAGTACTTC
TRBV15	many	NA	TRBJ1-5	CATRGFRNQPQHF	TGTGCCACCAGGGGGTTTCGCAATCAGCCCCAGCATTTT
TRBV12-3/TRBV12-4	NA	NA	TRBJ2-7	CASSLGYNEGEQYF	TGTGCCAGCAGTTTAGGATATAATGAGGGCGAGCAGTACTTC
TRBV2	NA	TRBD1	TRBJ1-5	CASSQVRGRQPQHF	TGTGCCAGCAGTCAGGTGAGGGGGCGGCAGCCCCAGCATTTT
TRBV29-1	many	NA	TRBJ2-6	CSAEGGGANVLTF	TGCAGCGCCGAGGGTGGCGGGGCCAACGTCCTGACTTTC
TRBV29-1	many	TRBD1	TRBJ1-5	CSAQTGGAGQPQHF	TGCAGCGCACAGACAGGGGGCGCGGGTCAGCCCCAGCATTTT